There are a few counts of the clone carrying this T cell receptor beta chain. The source of the sample is a study of blood T cells in healthy people across ages. Alongside a J-beta primer mix, a sample-barcoded 5' primer served in a second PCR lasting about 7 to 11 cycles. Each sample provided no less than 3 million CDR3-containing paired-end reads. MiXCR was run by TCRdb on the 5' RACE reads, yielding one entry per CDR3 protein. Of about 840,000 distinct CDR3 sequences listed, roughly 29% were seen once; the top ten hold 10% to 13%. From germline, CDR1 is DFQATT and CDR2 SNEGSKA (reference sequence). Trimming took 5 bases from V and 5 from J; bases not matched to a gene: 18. The CDR3 is 17 residues long. These data were likewise used in another study, on T cells of mothers and their children.

This chain uses TRBV20-1 with TRBJ2-5; TRBD2 aligns across 9 bases. What was sequenced was blood. The clonotype comes from a woman in her forties in good health. The DNA for the CDR3 is TGCAGTGCTGGCATGTATAGAGACAGCCTAGCGGGGGAGACCCAGTACTTC. Its protein product is CSAGMYRDSLAGETQYF.